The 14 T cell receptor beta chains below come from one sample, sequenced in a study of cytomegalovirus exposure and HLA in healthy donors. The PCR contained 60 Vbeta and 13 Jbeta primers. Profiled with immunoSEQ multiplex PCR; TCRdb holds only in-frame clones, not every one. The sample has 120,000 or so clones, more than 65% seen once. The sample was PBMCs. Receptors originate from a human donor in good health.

CDR3 nucleotide sequence: TGTGCCAGCAGCAAAGCGCGGTCTGTGGTGGGGGGTCCCTCTAATGAGCAGTTCTTC. It codes for CASSKARSVVGGPSNEQFF. This chain uses TRBV21-1 with TRBJ2-1; TRBD2 was called by the table and not checked on the DNA. TRBV21-1 is an annotated pseudogene. This CDR3 contains 19 residues.

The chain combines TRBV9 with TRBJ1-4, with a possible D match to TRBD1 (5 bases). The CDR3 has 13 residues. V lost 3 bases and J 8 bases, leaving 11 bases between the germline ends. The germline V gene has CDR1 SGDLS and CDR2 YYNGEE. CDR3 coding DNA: TGTGCCAGCAGCGCCCGAGCAGGGGAAAAACTGTTTTTT. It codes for CASSARAGEKLFF.

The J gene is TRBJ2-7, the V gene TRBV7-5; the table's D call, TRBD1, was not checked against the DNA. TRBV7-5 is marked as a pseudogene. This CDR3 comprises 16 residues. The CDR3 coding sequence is TGTGCCAGAAGCTTAGGCCTGGGACAGGGGGCCTACGAGCAGTACTTC. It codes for CARSLGLGQGAYEQYF.

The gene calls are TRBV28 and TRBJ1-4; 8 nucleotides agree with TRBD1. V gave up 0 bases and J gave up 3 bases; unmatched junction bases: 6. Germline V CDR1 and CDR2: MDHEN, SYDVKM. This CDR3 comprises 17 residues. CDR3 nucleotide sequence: TGTGCCAGCAGTTTATGGGGCAGGGGGCAGGCTAATGAAAAACTGTTTTTT. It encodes CASSLWGRGQANEKLFF.

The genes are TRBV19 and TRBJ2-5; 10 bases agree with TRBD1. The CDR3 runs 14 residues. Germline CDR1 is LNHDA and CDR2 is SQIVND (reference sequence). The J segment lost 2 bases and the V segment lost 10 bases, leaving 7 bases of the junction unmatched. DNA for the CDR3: TGTGCCACCTCGGACAGGGGGGGTCAAGAGACCCAGTACTTC. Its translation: CATSDRGGQETQYF.

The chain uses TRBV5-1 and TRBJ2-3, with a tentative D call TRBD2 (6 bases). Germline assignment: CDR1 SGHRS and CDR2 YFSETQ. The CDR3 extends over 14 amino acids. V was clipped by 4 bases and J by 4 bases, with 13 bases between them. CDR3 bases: TGCGCCAGCAGCCTCGACGGGAGCCCAGATACGCAGTATTTT. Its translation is CASSLDGSPDTQYF. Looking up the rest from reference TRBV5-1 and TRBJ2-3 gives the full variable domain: KAGVTQTPRYLIKTRGQQVTLSCSPISGHRSVSWYQQTPGQGLQFLFEYFSETQRNKGNFPGRFSGRQFSNSRSEMNVSTLELGDSALYLCASSLDGSPDTQYFGPGTRLTVL.

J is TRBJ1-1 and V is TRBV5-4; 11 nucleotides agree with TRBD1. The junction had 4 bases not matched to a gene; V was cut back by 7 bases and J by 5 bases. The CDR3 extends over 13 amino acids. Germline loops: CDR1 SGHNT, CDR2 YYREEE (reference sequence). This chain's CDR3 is CASGDRGNTEAFF. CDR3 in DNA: TGTGCCAGCGGGGACAGGGGGAATACTGAAGCTTTCTTT.

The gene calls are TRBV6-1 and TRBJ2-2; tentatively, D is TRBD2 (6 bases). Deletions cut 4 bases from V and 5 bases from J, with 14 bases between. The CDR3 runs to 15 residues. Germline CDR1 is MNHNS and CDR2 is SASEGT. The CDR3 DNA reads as TGTGCCAGCAGTGTTCAGGCGGAGGGAACCGGGGAGCTGTTTTTT. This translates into CASSVQAEGTGELFF.

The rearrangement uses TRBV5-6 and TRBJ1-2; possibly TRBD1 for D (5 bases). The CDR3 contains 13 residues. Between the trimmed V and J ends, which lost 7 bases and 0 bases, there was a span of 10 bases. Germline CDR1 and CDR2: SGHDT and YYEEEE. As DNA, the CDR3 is TGTGCCAGCTTCAGGGCCCCTAACTATGGCTACACCTTC. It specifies CASFRAPNYGYTF.

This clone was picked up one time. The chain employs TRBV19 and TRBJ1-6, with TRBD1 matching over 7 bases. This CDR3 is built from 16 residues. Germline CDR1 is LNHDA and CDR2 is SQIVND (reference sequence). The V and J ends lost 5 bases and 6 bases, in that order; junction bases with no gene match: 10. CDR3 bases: TGTGCCAGTAGTCGTACCGGGACAGAAATTAATTCACCCCTCCACTTT. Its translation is CASSRTGTEINSPLHF. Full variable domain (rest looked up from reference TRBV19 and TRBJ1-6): DGGITQSPKYLFRKEGQNVTLSCEQNLNHDAMYWYRQDPGQGLRLIYYSQIVNDFQKGDIAEGYSVSREKKESFPLTVTSAQKNPTAFYLCASSRTGTEINSPLHFGNGTRLTVT.

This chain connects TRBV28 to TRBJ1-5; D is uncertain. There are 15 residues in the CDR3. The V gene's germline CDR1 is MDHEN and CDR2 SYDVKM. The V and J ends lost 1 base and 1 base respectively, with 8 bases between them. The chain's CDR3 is CASSLFTESNQPQHF. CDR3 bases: TGTGCCAGCAGTTTATTCACAGAAAGCAATCAGCCCCAGCATTTT. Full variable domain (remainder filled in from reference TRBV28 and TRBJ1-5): DVKVTQSSRYLVKRTGEKVFLECVQDMDHENMFWYRQDPGLGLRLIYFSYDVKMKEKGDIPEGYSVSREKKERFSLILESASTNQTSMYLCASSLFTESNQPQHFGDGTRLSIL.

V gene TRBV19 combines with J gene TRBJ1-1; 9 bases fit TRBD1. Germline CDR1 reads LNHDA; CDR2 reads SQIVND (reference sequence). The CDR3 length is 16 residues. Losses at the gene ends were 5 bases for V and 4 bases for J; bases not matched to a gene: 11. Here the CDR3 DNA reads TGTGCCAGTAGTTTATCCGGGACAGGGCTTTCCACTGAAGCTTTCTTT. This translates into CASSLSGTGLSTEAFF.

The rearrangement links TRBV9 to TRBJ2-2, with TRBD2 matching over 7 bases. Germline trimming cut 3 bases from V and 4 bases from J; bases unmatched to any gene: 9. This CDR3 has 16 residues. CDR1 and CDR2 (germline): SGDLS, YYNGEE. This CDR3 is CASSEGRGKSTGELFF. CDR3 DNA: TGTGCCAGCAGCGAGGGGCGGGGGAAAAGCACCGGGGAGCTGTTTTTT.

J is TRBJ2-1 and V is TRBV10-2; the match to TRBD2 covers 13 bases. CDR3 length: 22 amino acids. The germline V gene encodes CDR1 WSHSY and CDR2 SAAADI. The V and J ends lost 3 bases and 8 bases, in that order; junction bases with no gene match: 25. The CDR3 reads CASSDESVRGLAGNLRGDEQFF. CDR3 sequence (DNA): TGCGCCAGCAGTGATGAGAGCGTTAGGGGACTAGCGGGAAACCTGCGGGGGGATGAGCAGTTCTTC.